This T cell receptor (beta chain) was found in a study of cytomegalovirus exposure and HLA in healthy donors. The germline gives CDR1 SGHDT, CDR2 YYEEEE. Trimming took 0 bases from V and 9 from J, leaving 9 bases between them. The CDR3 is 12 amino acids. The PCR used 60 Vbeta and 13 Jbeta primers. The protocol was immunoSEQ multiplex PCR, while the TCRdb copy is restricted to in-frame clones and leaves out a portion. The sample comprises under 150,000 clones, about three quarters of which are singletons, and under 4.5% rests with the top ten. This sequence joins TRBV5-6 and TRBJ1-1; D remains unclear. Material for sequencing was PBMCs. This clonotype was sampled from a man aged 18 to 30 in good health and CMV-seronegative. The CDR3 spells CASSLVASQAFF. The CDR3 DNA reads TGTGCCAGCAGCTTGGTGGCTAGCCAAGCTTTCTTT.